The clone carrying this T cell receptor (beta chain) was observed a single time. Its specificity is unknown. Libraries were prepared by immunoSEQ multiplex PCR; TCRdb keeps only in-frame clonotypes and omits some of them. This sample has fewer than 65,000 clones, with approximately 91% found just once. This sample was taken from a study of OX40 agonist ivuxolimab in advanced cancers. Whole-study context: Head and neck, renal cell, melanoma or hepatocellular carcinoma were the cancers that dose-escalation patients had. Prior checkpoint blockade (anti-PD-1, anti-PD-L1 or anti-CTLA-4) was permitted; about 40% had it.

Germline V gives CDR1 MDHEN, CDR2 SYDVKM. The CDR3 contains 13 residues. The germline V and J ends were trimmed by 6 bases and 0 bases, with 8 bases remaining between them. Blood got drawn at baseline, again on cycle 4 day 1, and then on cycle 7 day 1. Study-level findings and limits: Doses of 0.1 to 3.0 mg/kg were accompanied by clonal expansion of CD4+ and CD8+ blood T cells by week 6.

Sequenced here: CD4+ or CD8+ T cells sorted from blood, sampled in a trial of the OX40 agonist ivuxolimab. This clonotype originated in an adult with an advanced solid tumor such as melanoma, head and neck, liver or kidney cancer. The gene calls are TRBV28 and TRBJ2-5, with D possibly matching TRBD1 (6 bases). CDR3 nucleotide sequence: TGTGCCAGCAGCGGACAGTACCAAGAGACCCAGTACTTC. It translates to CASSGQYQETQYF. Complete variable domain (other parts from reference TRBV28 and TRBJ2-5): DVKVTQSSRYLVKRTGEKVFLECVQDMDHENMFWYRQDPGLGLRLIYFSYDVKMKEKGDIPEGYSVSREKKERFSLILESASTNQTSMYLCASSGQYQETQYFGPGTRLLVL.